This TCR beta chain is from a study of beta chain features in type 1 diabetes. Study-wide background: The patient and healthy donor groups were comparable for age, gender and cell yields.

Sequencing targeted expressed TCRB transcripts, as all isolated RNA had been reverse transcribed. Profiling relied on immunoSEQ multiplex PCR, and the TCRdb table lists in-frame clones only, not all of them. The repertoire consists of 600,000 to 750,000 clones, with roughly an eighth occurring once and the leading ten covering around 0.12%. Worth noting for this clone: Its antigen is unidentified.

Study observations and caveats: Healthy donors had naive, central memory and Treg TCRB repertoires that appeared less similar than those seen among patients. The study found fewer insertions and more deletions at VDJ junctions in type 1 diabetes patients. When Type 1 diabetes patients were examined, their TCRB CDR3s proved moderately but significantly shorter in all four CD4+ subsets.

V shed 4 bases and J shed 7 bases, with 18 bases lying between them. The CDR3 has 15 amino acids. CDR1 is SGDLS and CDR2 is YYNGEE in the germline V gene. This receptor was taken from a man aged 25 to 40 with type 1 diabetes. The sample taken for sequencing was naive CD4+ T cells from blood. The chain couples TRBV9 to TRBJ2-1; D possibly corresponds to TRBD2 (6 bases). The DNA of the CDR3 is TGTGCCAGCAGCCCGCGGGGTGACGGGGGAAATGAGCAGTTCTTC. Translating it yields CASSPRGDGGNEQFF.